The rows below give T cell receptor beta chains drawn from one sample of a study of blood T cell repertoires in COVID-19. The data were produced by immunoSEQ multiplex PCR, yet TCRdb's version contains in-frame clones alone and is incomplete. The table has approximately 220,000 clones, over 70% seen once. The material sequenced was peripheral blood. The source of these receptors is a woman of 80 years or more with acute or convalescent COVID-19. CDR3s include the opening cysteine and the closing phenylalanine or tryptophan. The D gene is left open where the match is weak. The size entry is marked missing in some rows and otherwise reads once, few, many or a size class.

>TRBV7-8|-|TRBJ1-5|-
CASSLGGDQPQHF
TGTGCCAGCAGCTTAGGGGGGGATCAGCCCCAGCATTTT
>TRBV5-6|-|TRBJ1-2|TRBD1
CASSPDRINGYTF
TGTGCCAGCAGCCCGGACAGGATCAATGGCTACACCTTC
>TRBV20-1|-|TRBJ2-3|TRBD1
CSASRTGWGDTQYF
TGCAGTGCTAGTAGGACAGGGTGGGGAGATACGCAGTATTTT
>TRBV6-1|-|TRBJ2-7|TRBD1
CASSESSAHNRGRQYF
TGTGCCAGCAGTGAAAGCTCTGCCCACAACAGGGGGCGGCAGTACTTC
>TRBV5-1|-|TRBJ1-2|-
CASSLEAARGYTF
TGCGCCAGCAGCTTGGAGGCGGCTCGCGGCTACACCTTC
>TRBV19|once|TRBJ1-5|-
CASRGGSSNQPQHF
TGTGCCAGTAGGGGGGGGTCCAGCAATCAGCCCCAGCATTTT
>TRBV7-2|-|TRBJ2-7|TRBD2
CASRPRGGHGSYEQYF
TGTGCCAGCAGGCCTCGGGGGGGGCATGGATCCTACGAGCAGTACTTC
>TRBV30|few|TRBJ1-2|-
CACKRWEQAMTYNYGYTF
TGTGCCTGCAAACGGTGGGAACAGGCGATGACTTATAACTATGGCTACACCTTC
>TRBV3-1/TRBV3-2|few|TRBJ1-5|-
CASSQEAFNQPQHF
TGTGCCAGCAGCCAAGAGGCCTTCAATCAGCCCCAGCATTTT
>TRBV10-3|-|TRBJ2-1|TRBD2
CAISSGLLDNEQFF
TGTGCCATCAGTTCGGGACTACTAGACAATGAGCAGTTCTTC
>TRBV10-2|once|TRBJ2-5|TRBD2
CASVGTTSETQYF
TGCGCCAGCGTGGGGACTACCTCAGAGACCCAGTACTTC
>TRBV7-9|few|TRBJ2-1|-
CASILGGFHSNEQFF
TGTGCCAGCATTCTAGGTGGATTCCATTCCAATGAGCAGTTCTTC
>TRBV11-2|-|TRBJ1-1|TRBD1
CASSFGTEKAFF
TGTGCCAGCAGCTTTGGGACAGAAAAAGCTTTCTTT
>TRBV2|-|TRBJ2-2|TRBD2
CASSESAGDSPGELFF
TGTGCCAGCAGTGAATCAGCGGGAGATTCCCCCGGGGAGCTGTTTTTT
>TRBV5-1|-|TRBJ1-3|TRBD1
CASSSGTGDSGNTIYF
TGCGCCAGCAGCTCGGGGACAGGGGACTCTGGAAACACCATATATTTT
>TRBV6-5|-|TRBJ2-2|TRBD1
CASIRDRVDTGELFF
TGTGCCAGCATTCGGGACAGGGTAGACACCGGGGAGCTGTTTTTT
>TRBV4-1|many|TRBJ1-1|-
CASSQERVVFTEAFF
TGCGCCAGCAGCCAAGAGAGGGTTGTTTTCACTGAAGCTTTCTTT
>TRBV3-1/TRBV3-2|-|TRBJ2-5|TRBD1
CASSQDRARSVETQYF
TGTGCCAGCAGCCAGGACAGGGCTCGTTCCGTAGAGACCCAGTACTTC
>TRBV7-8|once|TRBJ2-2|-
CASSLSGSGELFF
TGTGCCAGCAGCTTATCGGGGTCCGGGGAGCTGTTTTTT
>TRBV5-1|-|TRBJ1-1|TRBD1
CASSLGDRGDHSFF
TGCGCCAGCAGCTTGGGGGACAGGGGCGATCATTCTTTCTTT
>TRBV25-1|-|TRBJ1-5|-
CASSESGHSGPQHF
TGTGCCAGCAGTGAATCGGGACATTCCGGGCCCCAGCATTTT
>TRBV7-3|-|TRBJ2-1|-
CASSQSGTFNNEQFF
TGTGCCAGCAGCCAGTCCGGGACTTTTAACAATGAGCAGTTCTTC
>TRBV15|few|TRBJ2-7|-
CATSRGGRSYEQYF
TGTGCCACCAGCAGAGGGGGCAGGTCCTACGAGCAGTACTTC
>TRBV5-4|once|TRBJ2-5|-
CASSLGGASGETQYF
TGTGCCAGCAGCTTGGGAGGAGCTTCGGGGGAGACCCAGTACTTC
>TRBV2|-|TRBJ2-2|-
CASSEASTGGELFF
TGTGCCAGCAGTGAAGCGTCCACAGGGGGGGAGCTGTTTTTT
>TRBV5-1|few|TRBJ1-5|-
CASSLRPGIDQPQHF
TGCGCCAGCAGCTTGAGGCCAGGGATCGATCAGCCCCAGCATTTT
>TRBV6-5|once|TRBJ2-3|-
CASSYAGLPADTQYF
TGTGCCAGCAGTTACGCGGGACTCCCTGCAGATACGCAGTATTTT
>TRBV5-1|-|TRBJ2-1|TRBD1
CASSLQVVGTGGHEQFF
TGCGCCAGCAGCTTGCAGGTAGTTGGGACAGGGGGCCATGAGCAGTTCTTC
>TRBV7-3|-|TRBJ1-6|TRBD1
CASSYIGQVEVRGIGRNSPLHF
TGTGCCAGCAGCTATATTGGACAGGTTGAGGTAAGAGGAATTGGGCGTAATTCACCCCTCCACTTT
>TRBV3-1/TRBV3-2|-|TRBJ2-7|-
CASSQASTYEQYF
TGTGCCAGCAGCCAAGCCAGTACCTACGAGCAGTACTTC
>TRBV9|-|TRBJ2-7|-
CASSVGTSRAEQYF
TGTGCCAGCAGCGTAGGGACATCTCGGGCCGAGCAGTACTTC
>TRBV7-2|once|TRBJ2-5|-
CASSYRAVGGLETQYF
TGTGCCAGCAGCTACCGAGCAGTGGGGGGGCTGGAGACCCAGTACTTC
>TRBV29-1|-|TRBJ1-4|-
CSVEDVASNEKLFF
TGCAGCGTTGAAGATGTGGCCTCTAATGAAAAACTGTTTTTT
>TRBV13|-|TRBJ2-2|-
CASSLNYGELFF
TGTGCCAGCAGCTTAAATTACGGGGAGCTGTTTTTT
>TRBV30|-|TRBJ2-2|-
CAWSATRFAGELFF
TGTGCCTGGAGTGCAACTAGGTTTGCCGGGGAGCTGTTTTTT
>TRBV27|-|TRBJ1-1|-
CASSLSGGANTEAFF
TGTGCCAGCAGTTTATCGGGGGGAGCGAACACTGAAGCTTTCTTT
>TRBV18|-|TRBJ2-3|-
CASSPVQVSTDTQYF
TGTGCCAGCTCACCAGTCCAGGTTAGCACAGATACGCAGTATTTT
>TRBV18|-|TRBJ2-3|TRBD1
CASSLTGTGTDTQYF
TGTGCCAGCTCACTCACCGGGACAGGGACAGATACGCAGTATTTT
>TRBV7-2|-|TRBJ2-1|-
CASSLVRYNEQFF
TGTGCCAGCAGCTTAGTACGGTACAATGAGCAGTTCTTC
>TRBV3-1/TRBV3-2|-|TRBJ2-6|-
CASSQVTISGANVLTF
TGTGCCAGCAGCCAAGTAACAATCTCTGGGGCCAACGTCCTGACTTTC
>TRBV29-1|-|TRBJ2-5|TRBD2
CSVGQGGEETQYF
TGCAGCGTAGGGCAGGGAGGGGAGGAGACCCAGTACTTC
>TRBV19|-|TRBJ1-5|TRBD1
CASSTRTGGRQPQHF
TGTGCCAGTAGTACGCGGACAGGGGGCCGTCAGCCCCAGCATTTT
>TRBV19|-|TRBJ1-2|-
CASGRAERYGYTF
TGTGCCAGCGGGAGGGCGGAGCGCTATGGCTACACCTTC
>TRBV6-5|-|TRBJ2-5|TRBD1
CASSLTGGKETQYF
TGTGCCAGCAGCCTAACAGGGGGCAAGGAGACCCAGTACTTC
>TRBV30|-|TRBJ2-3|-
CAWSAPGSGTDTQYF
TGTGCCTGGAGTGCCCCAGGGTCGGGCACAGATACGCAGTATTTT
>TRBV6-5|-|TRBJ1-1|-
CASSSRAGLGSEAFF
TGTGCCAGCAGTTCACGCGCGGGATTAGGCTCTGAAGCTTTCTTT
>TRBV19|-|TRBJ1-5|-
CASSIKSREGNQPQHF
TGTGCCAGTAGTATTAAGTCACGGGAGGGCAATCAGCCCCAGCATTTT
>TRBV4-1|-|TRBJ1-2|TRBD1
CASSRTGTGTVYGYTF
TGCGCCAGCAGCCGAACCGGGACAGGGACAGTCTATGGCTACACCTTC
>TRBV3-1/TRBV3-2|-|TRBJ2-2|TRBD2
CASSRLAGGTGELFF
TGTGCCAGCAGCCGACTAGCGGGGGGCACCGGGGAGCTGTTTTTT
>TRBV2|-|TRBJ1-5|-
CASSEWGETNQPQHF
TGTGCCAGCAGTGAATGGGGGGAAACCAATCAGCCCCAGCATTTT
>TRBV7-6|once|TRBJ2-3|-
CASSLQSGSSTDTQYF
TGTGCCAGCAGCTTACAGAGCGGGTCTAGCACAGATACGCAGTATTTT
>TRBV6-5|once|TRBJ1-3|-
CASSYGAAGNTIYF
TGTGCCAGCAGTTACGGGGCTGCTGGAAACACCATATATTTT
>TRBV3-1/TRBV3-2|-|TRBJ1-2|-
CASSQVRTDYGYTF
TGTGCCAGCAGCCAAGTTCGGACTGATTATGGCTACACCTTC